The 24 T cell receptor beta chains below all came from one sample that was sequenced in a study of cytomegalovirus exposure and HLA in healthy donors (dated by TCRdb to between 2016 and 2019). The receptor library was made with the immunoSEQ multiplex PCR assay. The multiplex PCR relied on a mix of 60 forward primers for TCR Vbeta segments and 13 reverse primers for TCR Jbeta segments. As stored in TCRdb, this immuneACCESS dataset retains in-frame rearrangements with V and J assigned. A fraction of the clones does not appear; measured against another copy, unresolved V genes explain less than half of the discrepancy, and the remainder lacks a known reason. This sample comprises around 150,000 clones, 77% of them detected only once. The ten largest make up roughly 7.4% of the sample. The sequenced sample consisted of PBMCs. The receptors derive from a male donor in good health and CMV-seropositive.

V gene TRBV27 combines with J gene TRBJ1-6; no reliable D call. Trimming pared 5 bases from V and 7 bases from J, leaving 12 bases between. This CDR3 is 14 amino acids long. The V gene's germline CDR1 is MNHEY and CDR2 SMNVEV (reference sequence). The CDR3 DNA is TGTGCCAGCAGTCTCGGGGTATTAAATTCACCCCTCCACTTT. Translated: CASSLGVLNSPLHF.

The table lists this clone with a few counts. Here the CDR3 DNA reads TGCGCCAGCAGCTTGGAACCAGGGCGGGGCTACACCTTC. Translated: CASSLEPGRGYTF. The chain has TRBV5-1 and TRBJ1-2; tentative D call: TRBD1 (5 bases). Germline CDR1 SGHRS, CDR2 YFSETQ. Trimming took 0 bases from V and 8 from J, leaving 11 bases between them. The CDR3 extends over 13 amino acids.

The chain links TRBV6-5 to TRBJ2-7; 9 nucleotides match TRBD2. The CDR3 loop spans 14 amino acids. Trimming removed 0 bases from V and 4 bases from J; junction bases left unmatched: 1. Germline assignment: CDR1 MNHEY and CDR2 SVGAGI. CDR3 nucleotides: TGTGCCAGCAGTTACTCGGGACTAGCTTACGAGCAGTACTTC. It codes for CASSYSGLAYEQYF.

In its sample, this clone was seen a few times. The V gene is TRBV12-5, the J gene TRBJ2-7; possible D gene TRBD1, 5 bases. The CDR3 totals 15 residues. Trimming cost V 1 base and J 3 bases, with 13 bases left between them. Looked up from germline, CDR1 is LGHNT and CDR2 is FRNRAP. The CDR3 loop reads CASGLGTGKRYEQYF. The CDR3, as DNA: TGTGCTAGTGGTTTGGGAACAGGTAAACGCTACGAGCAGTACTTC.

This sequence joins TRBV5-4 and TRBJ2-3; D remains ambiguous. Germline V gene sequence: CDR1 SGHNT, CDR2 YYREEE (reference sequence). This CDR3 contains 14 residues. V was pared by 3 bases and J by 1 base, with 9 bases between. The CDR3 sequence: CASSSRLGTDTQYF. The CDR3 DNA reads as TGTGCCAGCAGCTCACGACTGGGCACAGATACGCAGTATTTT. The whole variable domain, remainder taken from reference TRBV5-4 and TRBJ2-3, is ETGVTQSPTHLIKTRGQQVTLRCSSQSGHNTVSWYQQALGQGPQFIFQYYREEENGRGNFPPRFSGLQFPNYSSELNVNALELDDSALYLCASSSRLGTDTQYFGPGTRLTVL.

The CDR3 here is CASSTTTGQPQHF. In DNA form, the CDR3 reads TGCGCCAGCAGCACAACGACAGGCCAGCCCCAGCATTTT. The chain is built from TRBV5-1 and TRBJ1-5; maybe TRBD1 (6 bases). The germline V and J ends were trimmed by 4 bases and 7 bases, with 12 bases remaining between them. Germline V CDR1 and CDR2: SGHRS, YFSETQ. The length of the CDR3 is 13 residues.

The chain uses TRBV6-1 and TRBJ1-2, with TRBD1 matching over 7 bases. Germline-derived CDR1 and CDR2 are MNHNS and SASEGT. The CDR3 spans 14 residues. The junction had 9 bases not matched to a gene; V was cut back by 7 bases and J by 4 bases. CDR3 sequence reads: CASILTGAGYGYTF. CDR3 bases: TGTGCCAGCATCCTAACAGGGGCGGGCTATGGCTACACCTTC.

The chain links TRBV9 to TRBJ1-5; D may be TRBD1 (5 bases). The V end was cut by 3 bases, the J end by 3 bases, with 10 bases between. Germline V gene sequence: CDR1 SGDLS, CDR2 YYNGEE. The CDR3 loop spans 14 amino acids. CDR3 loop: CASSEGLVNQPQHF. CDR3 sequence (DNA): TGTGCCAGCAGCGAGGGACTAGTCAATCAGCCCCAGCATTTT.

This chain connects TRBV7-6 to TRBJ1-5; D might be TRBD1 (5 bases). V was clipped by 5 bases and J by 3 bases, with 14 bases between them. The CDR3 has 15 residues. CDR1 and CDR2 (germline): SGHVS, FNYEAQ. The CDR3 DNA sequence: TGTGCCAGCAGCCCCGGGGGGGGGTTCAATCAGCCCCAGCATTTT. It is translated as CASSPGGGFNQPQHF.

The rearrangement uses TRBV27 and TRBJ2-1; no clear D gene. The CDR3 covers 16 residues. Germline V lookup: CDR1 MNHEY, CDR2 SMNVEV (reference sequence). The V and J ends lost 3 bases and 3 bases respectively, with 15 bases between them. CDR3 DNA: TGTGCCAGCAGTTTCGGTGCCCCCCACTACTACAATGAGCAGTTCTTC. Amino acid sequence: CASSFGAPHYYNEQFF.

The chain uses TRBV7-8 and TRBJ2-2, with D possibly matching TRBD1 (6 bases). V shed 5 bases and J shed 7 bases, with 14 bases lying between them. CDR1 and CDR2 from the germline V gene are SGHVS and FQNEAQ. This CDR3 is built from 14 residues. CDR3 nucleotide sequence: TGTGCCAGCAGCGGGAACAGGGTGGGCGGGGAGCTGTTTTTT. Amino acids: CASSGNRVGGELFF.

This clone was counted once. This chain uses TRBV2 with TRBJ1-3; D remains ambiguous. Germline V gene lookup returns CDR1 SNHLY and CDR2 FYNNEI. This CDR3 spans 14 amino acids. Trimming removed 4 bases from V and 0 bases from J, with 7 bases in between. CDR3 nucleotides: TGTGCCAGCAGTGGCCGGGTCTCTGGAAACACCATATATTTT. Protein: CASSGRVSGNTIYF.

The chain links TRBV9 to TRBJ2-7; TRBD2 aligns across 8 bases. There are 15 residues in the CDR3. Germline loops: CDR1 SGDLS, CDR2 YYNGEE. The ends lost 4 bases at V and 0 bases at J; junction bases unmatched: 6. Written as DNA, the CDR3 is TGTGCCAGCAGCTACTCCGGGACTAGCTCCTACGAGCAGTACTTC. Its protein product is CASSYSGTSSYEQYF.

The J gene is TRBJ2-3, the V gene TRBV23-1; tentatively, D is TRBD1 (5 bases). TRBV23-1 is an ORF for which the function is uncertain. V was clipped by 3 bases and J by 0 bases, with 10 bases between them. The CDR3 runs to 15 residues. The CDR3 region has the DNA TGCGCCAGCAGTCAGTGGGGCCCAAGCACAGATACGCAGTATTTT. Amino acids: CASSQWGPSTDTQYF.

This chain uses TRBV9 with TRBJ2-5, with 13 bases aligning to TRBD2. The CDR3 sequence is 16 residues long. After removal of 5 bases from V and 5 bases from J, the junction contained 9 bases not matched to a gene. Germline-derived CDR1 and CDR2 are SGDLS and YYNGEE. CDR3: CASSRLAGGTSETQYF. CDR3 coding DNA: TGTGCCAGCAGTCGACTAGCGGGGGGCACGTCGGAGACCCAGTACTTC.

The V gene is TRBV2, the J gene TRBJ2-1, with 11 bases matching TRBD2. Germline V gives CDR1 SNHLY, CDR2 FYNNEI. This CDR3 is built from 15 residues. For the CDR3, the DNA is TGTGCTCTCTCCCCCATAGCGGGGGGGGGCAATGAGCAGTTCTTC. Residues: CALSPIAGGGNEQFF.

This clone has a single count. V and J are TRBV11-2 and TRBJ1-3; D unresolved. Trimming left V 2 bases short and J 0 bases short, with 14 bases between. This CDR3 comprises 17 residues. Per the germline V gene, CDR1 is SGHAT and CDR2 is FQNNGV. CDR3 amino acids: CASSLRGISASGNTIYF. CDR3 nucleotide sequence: TGTGCCAGCAGCTTAAGAGGCATCTCGGCCTCTGGAAACACCATATATTTT.

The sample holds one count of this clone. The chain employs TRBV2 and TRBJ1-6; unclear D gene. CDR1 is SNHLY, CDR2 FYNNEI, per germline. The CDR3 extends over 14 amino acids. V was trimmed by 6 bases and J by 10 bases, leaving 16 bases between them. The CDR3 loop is CASSYEHERSPLHF. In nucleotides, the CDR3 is TGTGCCAGCAGCTACGAACACGAGCGGTCACCCCTCCACTTT.

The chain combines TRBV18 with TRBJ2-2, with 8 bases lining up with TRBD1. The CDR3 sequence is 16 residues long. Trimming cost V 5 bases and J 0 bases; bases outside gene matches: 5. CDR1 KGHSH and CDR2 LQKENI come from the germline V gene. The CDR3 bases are TGTGCCAGCTCATCGTCAGGGGGCGCGAACACCGGGGAGCTGTTTTTT. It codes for CASSSSGGANTGELFF. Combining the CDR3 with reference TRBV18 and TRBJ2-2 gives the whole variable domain NAGVMQNPRHLVRRRGQEARLRCSPMKGHSHVYWYRQLPEEGLKFMVYLQKENIIDESGMPKERFSAEFPKEGPSILRIQQVVRGDSAAYFCASSSSGGANTGELFFGEGSRLTVL.

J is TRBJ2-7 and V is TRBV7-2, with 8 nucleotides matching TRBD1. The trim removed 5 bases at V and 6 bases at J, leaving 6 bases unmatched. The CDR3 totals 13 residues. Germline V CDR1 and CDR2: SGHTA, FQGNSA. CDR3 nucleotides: TGTGCCAGCAGCACCCGGACAGGGTCCGAGCAGTACTTC. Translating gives CASSTRTGSEQYF.

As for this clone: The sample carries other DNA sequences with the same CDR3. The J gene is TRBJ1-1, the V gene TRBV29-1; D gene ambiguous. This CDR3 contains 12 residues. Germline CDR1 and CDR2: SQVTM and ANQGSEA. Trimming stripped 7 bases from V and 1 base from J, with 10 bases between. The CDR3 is CSAREGNTEAFF. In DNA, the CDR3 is TGCAGCGCACGGGAGGGGAACACTGAAGCTTTCTTT.

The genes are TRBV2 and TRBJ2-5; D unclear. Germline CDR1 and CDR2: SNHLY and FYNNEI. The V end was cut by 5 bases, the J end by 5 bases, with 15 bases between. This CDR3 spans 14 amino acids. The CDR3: CASSPLDTVETQYF. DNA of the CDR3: TGTGCCAGCAGTCCGCTTGACACGGTCGAGACCCAGTACTTC.

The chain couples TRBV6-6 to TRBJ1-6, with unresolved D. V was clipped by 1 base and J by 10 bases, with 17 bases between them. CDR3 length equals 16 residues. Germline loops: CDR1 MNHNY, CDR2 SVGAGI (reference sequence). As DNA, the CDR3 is TGTGCCAGCAGTTACTTCCTCAGCCCAGAGGCATCACCCCTCCACTTT. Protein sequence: CASSYFLSPEASPLHF.

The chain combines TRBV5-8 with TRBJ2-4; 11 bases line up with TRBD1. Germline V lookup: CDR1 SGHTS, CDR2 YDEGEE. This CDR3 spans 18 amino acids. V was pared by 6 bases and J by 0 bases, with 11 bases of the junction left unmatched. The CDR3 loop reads CASTVGQGASRAKNIQYF. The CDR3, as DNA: TGTGCCAGCACCGTTGGACAGGGGGCGAGTAGAGCCAAAAACATTCAGTACTTC.